The clone carrying this T cell receptor beta chain showed up many times. These data come from a study of T-cell reconstitution after alpha-beta-depleted transplantation in children. Preparing the TCRbeta library involved the use of unique molecular identifiers. TCRdb reanalysed the PCR reads using MiXCR and keeps one entry per CDR3 protein. The repertoire includes roughly 500,000 distinct CDR3 sequences, around 20% of them detected once, and roughly 3.3% sits in the top ten. Germline lookup yields CDR1 SGHRS and CDR2 YFSETQ. The CDR3 is made up of 16 amino acids. J gave up 2 bases and V 0 bases, and 4 bases lay outside the gene matches.

This TCR was sampled from a human donor who donated a stem cell graft to a child with acute lymphoblastic leukemia. Sequences were derived from PBMCs from the stem cell graft donor, sampled from the stem cell graft. This chain connects TRBV5-1 to TRBJ2-1; 8 positions agree with TRBD2. The CDR3 is CASSLEGGGPYNEQFF. The CDR3 nucleotides read TGCGCCAGCAGCTTGGAGGGCGGGGGGCCCTACAATGAGCAGTTCTTC.